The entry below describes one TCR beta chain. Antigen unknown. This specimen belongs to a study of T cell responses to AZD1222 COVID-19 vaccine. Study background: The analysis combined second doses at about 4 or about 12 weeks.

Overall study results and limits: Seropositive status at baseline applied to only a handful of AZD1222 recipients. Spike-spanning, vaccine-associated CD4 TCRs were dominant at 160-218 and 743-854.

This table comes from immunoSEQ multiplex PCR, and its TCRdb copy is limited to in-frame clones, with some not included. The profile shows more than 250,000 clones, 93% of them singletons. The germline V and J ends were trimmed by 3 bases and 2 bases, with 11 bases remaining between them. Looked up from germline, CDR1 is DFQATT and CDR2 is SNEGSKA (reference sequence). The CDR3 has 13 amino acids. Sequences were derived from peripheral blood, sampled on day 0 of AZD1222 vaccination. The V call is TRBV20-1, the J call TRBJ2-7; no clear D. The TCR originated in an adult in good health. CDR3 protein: CSASADTPYEQYF. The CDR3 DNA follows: TGCAGTGCTAGTGCTGACACCCCCTACGAGCAGTACTTC.